The entry below gives a single TCR beta chain sequence along with its context. Its antigen is not known. The sample comes from a study of T cells in localized non-small cell lung cancer. Notes on the study in general: Peak T cell clonality was found in uninvolved adjacent lung, exceeding tumor.

Sequenced by immunoSEQ multiplex PCR; TCRdb stores in-frame clones only, minus some. Of 20,000 to 25,000 clones listed, about nine tenths are singletons. Specimen: peripheral blood, collected before any cancer treatment. This TCR derives from a woman between 35 and 70 years old with stage I lung adenocarcinoma.

For the CDR3, the DNA is TGTGCCAGCAGTTACCAGGGAAATGGCTACACCTTC. Translating gives CASSYQGNGYTF. The V call is TRBV6-6, the J call TRBJ1-2; D perhaps matches TRBD1 (5 bases). With 2 bases removed from V and 6 bases from J, the gap between germline ends came to 7 bases. The germline V gene encodes CDR1 MNHNY and CDR2 SVGAGI (reference sequence). The CDR3 covers 12 residues.